The next 13 T cell receptor beta chains were all read from a single sample in a study of blood T cell repertoires in COVID-19. Here immunoSEQ multiplex PCR was the method, and the copy in TCRdb shows in-frame clones only, minus some. The sample consists of more than 200,000 clones, around 89% of them appearing once. Sequenced input: PBMCs or T cells enriched from blood (not recorded which). The receptors were gathered from a woman in her 30s who had recovered from COVID-19.

The chain has TRBV6-5 and TRBJ1-6; tentatively, D is TRBD1 (5 bases). Germline CDR1 MNHEY, CDR2 SVGAGI. Trimming took 6 bases from V and 7 from J, leaving 13 bases between them. This CDR3 region has 14 residues. DNA for the CDR3: TGTGCCAGCAGCCGACAGACGGAAAATTCACCCCTCCACTTT. It translates to CASSRQTENSPLHF.

This clone was counted between two and nine times. The chain joins TRBV12-5 to TRBJ1-5; D is ambiguous. Looked up from germline, CDR1 is LGHNT and CDR2 is FRNRAP. The CDR3 has 12 residues. With 1 base removed from V and 8 bases from J, the gap between germline ends came to 6 bases. The CDR3 is CASGLDQEPQHF. Here the CDR3 DNA reads TGTGCTAGTGGTTTGGATCAGGAGCCCCAGCATTTT.

The chain uses TRBV7-3 and TRBJ2-5; 8 nucleotides align to TRBD2. Looked up from germline, CDR1 is SGHTA and CDR2 is FQGTGA. V shed 5 bases and J 4 bases; nucleotides not matched to a gene: 12. This CDR3 is built from 16 residues. The chain's CDR3 is CASSPEVYSGIETQYF. CDR3 nucleotide sequence: TGTGCCAGCAGCCCCGAGGTCTATAGCGGGATAGAGACCCAGTACTTC.

The J gene is TRBJ1-2, the V gene TRBV7-2; 7 nucleotides align to TRBD1. This CDR3 contains 16 residues. Germline-derived CDR1 and CDR2 are SGHTA and FQGNSA. V dropped 4 bases and J dropped 4; count of bases not matched to a gene: 12. CDR3 in amino acids: CASSSYSGGSSYGYTF. The CDR3, as DNA: TGTGCCAGCAGCTCTTATTCAGGGGGATCAAGCTATGGCTACACCTTC.

The V and J genes are TRBV2 and TRBJ1-1, with D hard to call. V was trimmed by 4 bases and J by 4 bases, leaving 10 bases between them. Germline CDR1 and CDR2: SNHLY and FYNNEI. This CDR3 is 13 amino acids long. CDR3 DNA sequence: TGTGCCAGCAGTGTGAGGATGAGCACTGAAGCTTTCTTT. Its translation: CASSVRMSTEAFF.

The J gene is TRBJ2-7, the V gene TRBV2; maybe TRBD1 (5 bases). The CDR3 consists of 14 residues. Trimming pared 7 bases from V and 2 bases from J, leaving 15 bases between. Germline V gene data show CDR1 as SNHLY and CDR2 as FYNNEI. CDR3 sequence: CASIPQQVTYEQYF. Written as DNA, the CDR3 is TGTGCCAGCATTCCCCAACAGGTGACCTACGAGCAGTACTTC.

The chain couples TRBV18 to TRBJ2-3; the match to TRBD1 covers 9 bases. From germline, CDR1 is KGHSH and CDR2 LQKENI. The CDR3 is 14 residues long. With V trimmed by 6 bases and J by 3 bases, 4 bases remained unmatched. The CDR3: CASSHGQGTDTQYF. The CDR3 DNA sequence: TGTGCCAGCTCCCATGGACAGGGGACAGATACGCAGTATTTT.

The rearrangement uses TRBV19 and TRBJ2-1; D possibly corresponds to TRBD2 (6 bases). Trimming stripped 4 bases from V and 6 bases from J, with 16 bases between. The CDR3 has 15 residues. Germline V CDR1 and CDR2: LNHDA, SQIVND (reference sequence). CDR3 bases: TGTGCCAGTAGTAAAGACTCCTTCGGGGGCAATGAGCAGTTCTTC. Translation gives CASSKDSFGGNEQFF.

The V call is TRBV19, the J call TRBJ2-2; TRBD2 is a possible D gene (5 bases). This CDR3 has 12 residues. Germline assignment: CDR1 LNHDA and CDR2 SQIVND (reference sequence). Deletions cut 7 bases from V and 5 bases from J, with 8 bases between. The CDR3 protein is CASISGTGELFF. The DNA of the CDR3 is TGTGCCAGTATTTCGGGAACCGGGGAGCTGTTTTTT. Full variable domain (remainder filled in from reference TRBV19 and TRBJ2-2): DGGITQSPKYLFRKEGQNVTLSCEQNLNHDAMYWYRQDPGQGLRLIYYSQIVNDFQKGDIAEGYSVSREKKESFPLTVTSAQKNPTAFYLCASISGTGELFFGEGSRLTVL.

This rearrangement joins TRBV5-1 to TRBJ2-2; D perhaps matches TRBD1 (7 bases). CDR1 SGHRS and CDR2 YFSETQ come from the germline V gene. The CDR3 is made up of 17 amino acids. Trimming removed 1 base at V and 1 base at J, with 14 bases between. CDR3 in amino acids: CASSLRGGQVNTGELFF. For the CDR3, the DNA is TGCGCCAGCAGCTTGAGGGGAGGACAGGTGAACACCGGGGAGCTGTTTTTT.

The chain joins TRBV27 to TRBJ1-5, with D possibly being TRBD1 (6 bases). The germline V and J ends were trimmed by 3 bases and 7 bases, with 13 bases remaining between them. The CDR3 runs 14 residues. The germline V gene has CDR1 MNHEY and CDR2 SMNVEV (reference sequence). For the CDR3, the DNA is TGTGCCAGCAGTTTTGGCAGGGGAATCCAGCCCCAGCATTTT. This translates into CASSFGRGIQPQHF.

The rearrangement links TRBV4-3 to TRBJ2-7, with 10 bases identical to TRBD1. There are 16 residues in the CDR3. Trimming cost V 0 bases and J 4 bases; bases outside gene matches: 6. The germline gives CDR1 LGHNA, CDR2 YSLEER. The CDR3 region has the DNA TGCGCCAGCAGCCAAGAGTGGGGGGACAGGGGATACGAGCAGTACTTC. Amino acids: CASSQEWGDRGYEQYF.

This clone was picked up one time. This chain connects TRBV9 to TRBJ2-1; 7 nucleotides line up with TRBD1. Germline CDR1 reads SGDLS; CDR2 reads YYNGEE. V dropped 0 bases and J dropped 5; count of bases not matched to a gene: 8. This CDR3 has 16 residues. The CDR3 sequence: CASSVDPRGLDNEQFF. CDR3 coding DNA: TGTGCCAGCAGCGTAGATCCCAGGGGGTTGGACAATGAGCAGTTCTTC. Looking up the rest from reference TRBV9 and TRBJ2-1 gives the full variable domain: DSGVTQTPKHLITATGQRVTLRCSPRSGDLSVYWYQQSLDQGLQFLIQYYNGEERAKGNILERFSAQQFPDLHSELNLSSLELGDSALYFCASSVDPRGLDNEQFFGPGTRLTVL.